This T cell receptor beta chain was obtained from a study of T cells in Graves' hyperthyroidism and ophthalmopathy. The V gene end was trimmed by 6 bases and the J gene end by 5 bases; junction bases not matched to a gene: 10. The germline CDR1 and CDR2 sequences are KGHSH and LQKENI. The CDR3 runs to 15 residues. The table lists this clonotype with many counts. Uncontrolled infection, other autoimmune disease, pregnancy and lactation each barred patients from inclusion. The investigators amplified TCR beta CDR3 regions from RNA transcripts. RT-PCR in the first round (using the HTBI primer set) targeted the TCR CDR3. TCRdb reanalysed the multiplex PCR reads using MiXCR and keeps one entry per CDR3 protein. The sample yields hundreds of thousands of distinct CDR3 sequences, 15% to 20% seen once.

The J gene is TRBJ2-1, the V gene TRBV18; TRBD1 matches 7 bases. This TCR was recovered from a woman aged 25 to 39 with Graves' hyperthyroidism. Sequencing input: blood. The CDR3 loop is CASSQGGRINNEQFF. The DNA of the CDR3 is TGTGCCAGCTCCCAAGGGGGCAGGATTAACAATGAGCAGTTCTTC.